These T cell receptor beta chains were read from a single sample in a study of cytomegalovirus exposure and HLA in healthy donors. Clones were sequenced by immunoSEQ multiplex PCR, and TCRdb holds only the in-frame ones, with some missing. The sample yields some 52,000 clones, approximately 70% seen once. Sequencing used PBMCs. These TCRs come from a young man in good health and CMV-seronegative. CDR3s include the opening cysteine and the closing phenylalanine or tryptophan. The order of the fields is V gene, clone size, D gene, J gene, CDR3 length, CDR3 DNA, CDR3 protein. A D gene is named only where the DNA matches it firmly. Some rows mark clone size as missing; the rest say once, few, many or name a class of expanded clone.

TRBV6-5	NA	NA	TRBJ2-7	14	TGTGCCAGCAGTTACGGGGGGGCTACGAGAGAGCAGTACTTC	CASSYGGATREQYF
TRBV5-1	NA	TRBD2	TRBJ2-7	14	TGCGCCAGCAGAGGGAGGGCGGGAGACTACGAGCAGTACTTC	CASRGRAGDYEQYF
TRBV30	once	TRBD1	TRBJ1-1	14	TGTGCCTGGACTACCGGACAGGGTAACACTGAAGCTTTCTTT	CAWTTGQGNTEAFF
TRBV14	NA	NA	TRBJ1-1	16	TGTGCCAGCAGCCAAGTAACTATTCTTTGGACAGCTGAAGCTTTCTTT	CASSQVTILWTAEAFF
TRBV18	NA	TRBD2	TRBJ2-1	15	TGTGCCAGCTCACCACTAGCGGGAGCGAGCAATGAGCAGTTCTTC	CASSPLAGASNEQFF
TRBV6-1	few	TRBD1	TRBJ2-5	12	TGTGCCAGCATCACAGGGGCCGCGGCCCAGTACTTC	CASITGAAAQYF
TRBV5-1	NA	TRBD1	TRBJ2-7	15	TGCGCCAGCAGCTTGACAGGGGCTCCCCCCTACGAGCAGTACTTC	CASSLTGAPPYEQYF
TRBV5-1	NA	NA	TRBJ2-1	12	TGCGCCAGCAGCTTGGGTGGAGTAGCGCAGTTCTTC	CASSLGGVAQFF
TRBV19	NA	NA	TRBJ1-2	14	TGTGCCAGTAGTATAGAAGACAGTAACTATGGCTACACCTTC	CASSIEDSNYGYTF
TRBV15	NA	TRBD1	TRBJ2-7	15	TGTGCCACCAGCAGTCGGGACAGGAACCCATACGAGCAGTACTTC	CATSSRDRNPYEQYF
TRBV5-6	NA	NA	TRBJ2-5	13	TGTGCCAGCAGCTTTGGCAGGGGAGAGACCCAGTACTTC	CASSFGRGETQYF
TRBV13	NA	TRBD1	TRBJ2-1	14	TGTGCCAGCAGCCTTGGGACAGGGAGCGATGAGCAGTTCTTC	CASSLGTGSDEQFF